What follows are 5 T cell receptor beta chains derived from one specimen sequenced in a study of T-cell reconstitution after alpha-beta-depleted transplantation in children. Molecular barcoding with unique molecular identifiers was used for the TCRbeta library. TCRdb reprocessed the PCR reads with MiXCR, giving one entry per CDR3 protein. The table records approximately 240,000 distinct CDR3 sequences, roughly a tenth of them present only once. The starting material was PBMCs, obtained before TCRalphabeta/CD19-depleted stem cell transplant. These TCRs come from a child in the first two years of life with acute myeloid leukemia, due to receive a stem cell transplant.

There are many counts of this clonotype. V gene TRBV20-1 combines with J gene TRBJ2-3; TRBD2 aligns across 7 bases. CDR3 size: 15 residues. Per the germline V gene, CDR1 is DFQATT and CDR2 is SNEGSKA (reference sequence). V was clipped by 6 bases and J by 1 base; unmatched bases: 10. DNA for the CDR3: TGCAGTGCCGCACGACGCGGGAGAGGCACAGATACGCAGTATTTT. Translation: CSAARRGRGTDTQYF.

Many counts were recorded for this clonotype. This chain links TRBV7-2 with TRBJ2-6; 10 nucleotides agree with TRBD1. Germline V CDR1 and CDR2: SGHTA, FQGNSA. This CDR3 is built from 21 residues. Trimming took 5 bases from V and 0 from J; bases not matched to a gene: 16. The CDR3 DNA is TGTGCCAGCAGCGGTTGGGGACAGGGGCCCTCCACTCTCTCTGGGGCCAACGTCCTGACTTTC. As protein: CASSGWGQGPSTLSGANVLTF.

This clonotype appeared many times. V usage is TRBV7-2 and J usage is TRBJ2-3, with 7 bases aligning to TRBD1. The junction had 11 bases not matched to a gene; V was cut back by 5 bases and J by 3 bases. Germline CDR1 SGHTA, CDR2 FQGNSA. This CDR3 has 16 residues. Here the CDR3 reads CASSPSRDSRTDTQYF. The CDR3 coding sequence is TGTGCCAGCAGCCCCTCCCGGGACAGTAGGACAGATACGCAGTATTTT.

This clonotype was seen many times. The rearrangement links TRBV2 to TRBJ1-6, with D possibly TRBD1 on 6 matching bases. The CDR3 extends over 13 amino acids. V lost 6 bases, J lost 6 bases, and 9 bases lay in between. From germline, CDR1 is SNHLY and CDR2 FYNNEI. CDR3 bases: TGTGCCAGCAGCGACAGGACTAATTCACCCCTCCACTTT. It codes for CASSDRTNSPLHF.

This clonotype appeared many times. The chain employs TRBV7-2 and TRBJ2-2; 10 positions agree with TRBD1. This CDR3 comprises 16 residues. Germline CDR1 reads SGHTA; CDR2 reads FQGNSA. Trimming removed 4 bases from V and 8 bases from J; junction bases left unmatched: 10. CDR3 DNA: TGTGCCAGCAGCTCACGACAGGGGGCTAGCAGGGGGGAGCTGTTTTTT. Protein sequence: CASSSRQGASRGELFF.